This paragraph reports one T cell receptor (beta chain). The data were taken from a study of shared clonotypes between healthy human individuals. Trimming removed 1 base from V and 12 bases from J, with 15 bases in between. Germline-derived CDR1 and CDR2 are SGHVS and FNYEAQ. The CDR3 sequence is 13 residues long. Generated by immunoSEQ multiplex PCR, the TCRdb table keeps only in-frame clones and is missing some. The repertoire holds roughly 300,000 clones, with around 87% as singletons. Sequenced input: memory CD8+ T cells sorted from blood. As to subset: CD45RO+ cells pooled with CCR7-negative TemRA cells. This receptor was identified in a man between 18 and 29 years old in good health. This chain links TRBV7-6 with TRBJ1-1; tentatively, D is TRBD1 (5 bases). The DNA of the CDR3 is TGTGCCAGCAGCTTAGGACAGCACAAGAGATCTTTCTTT. It encodes CASSLGQHKRSFF.